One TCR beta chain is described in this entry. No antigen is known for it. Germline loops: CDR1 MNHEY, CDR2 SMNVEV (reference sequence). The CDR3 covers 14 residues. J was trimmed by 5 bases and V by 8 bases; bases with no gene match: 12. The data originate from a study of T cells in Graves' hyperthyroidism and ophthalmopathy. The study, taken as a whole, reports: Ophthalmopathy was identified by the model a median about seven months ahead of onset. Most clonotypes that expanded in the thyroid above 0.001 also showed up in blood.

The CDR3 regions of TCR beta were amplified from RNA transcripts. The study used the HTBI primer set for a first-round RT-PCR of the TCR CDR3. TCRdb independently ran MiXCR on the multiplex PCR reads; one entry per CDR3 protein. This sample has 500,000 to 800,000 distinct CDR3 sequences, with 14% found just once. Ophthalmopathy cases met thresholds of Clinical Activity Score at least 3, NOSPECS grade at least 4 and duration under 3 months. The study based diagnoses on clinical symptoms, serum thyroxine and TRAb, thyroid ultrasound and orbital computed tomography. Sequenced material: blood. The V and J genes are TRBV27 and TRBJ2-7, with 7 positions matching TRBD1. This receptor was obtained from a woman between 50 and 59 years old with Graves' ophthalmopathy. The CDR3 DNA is TGTGCCAGCCAGCCTCGACAGGGAAGGGACGAGCAGTACTTC. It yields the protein CASQPRQGRDEQYF.